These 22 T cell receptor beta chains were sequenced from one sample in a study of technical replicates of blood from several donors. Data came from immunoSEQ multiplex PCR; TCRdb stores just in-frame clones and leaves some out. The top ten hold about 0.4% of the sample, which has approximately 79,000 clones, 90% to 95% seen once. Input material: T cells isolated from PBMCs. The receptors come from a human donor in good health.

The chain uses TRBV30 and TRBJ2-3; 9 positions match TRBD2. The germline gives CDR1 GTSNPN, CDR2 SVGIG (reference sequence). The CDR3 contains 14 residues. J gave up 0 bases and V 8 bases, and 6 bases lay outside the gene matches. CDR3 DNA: TGTGCCAGAAGACTAGCGGAAAGCACAGATACGCAGTATTTT. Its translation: CARRLAESTDTQYF.

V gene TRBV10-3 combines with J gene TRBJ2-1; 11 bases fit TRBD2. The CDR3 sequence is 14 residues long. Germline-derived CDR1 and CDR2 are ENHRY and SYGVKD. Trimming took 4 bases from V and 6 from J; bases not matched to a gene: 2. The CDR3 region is CAISASGRPNEQFF. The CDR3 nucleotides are TGTGCCATCAGTGCTAGCGGGAGGCCCAATGAGCAGTTCTTC.

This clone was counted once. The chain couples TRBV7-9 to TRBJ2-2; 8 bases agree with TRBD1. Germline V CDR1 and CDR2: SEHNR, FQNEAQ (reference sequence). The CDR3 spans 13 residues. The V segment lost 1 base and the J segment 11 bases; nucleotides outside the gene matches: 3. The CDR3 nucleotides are TGTGCCAGCAGCTTAGTCGACAGGGGAGAGCTGTTTTTT. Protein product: CASSLVDRGELFF. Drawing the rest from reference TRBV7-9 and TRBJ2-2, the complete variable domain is DTGVSQNPRHKITKRGQNVTFRCDPISEHNRLYWYRQTLGQGPEFLTYFQNEAQLEKSRLLSDRFSAERPKGSFSTLEIQRTEQGDSAMYLCASSLVDRGELFFGEGSRLTVL.

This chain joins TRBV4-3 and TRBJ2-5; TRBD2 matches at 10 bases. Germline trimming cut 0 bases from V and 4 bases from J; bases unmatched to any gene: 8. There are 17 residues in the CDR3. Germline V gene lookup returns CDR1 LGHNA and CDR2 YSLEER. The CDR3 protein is CASSQDPLAGEGETQYF. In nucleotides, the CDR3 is TGCGCCAGCAGCCAAGATCCCCTAGCGGGAGAGGGAGAGACCCAGTACTTC.

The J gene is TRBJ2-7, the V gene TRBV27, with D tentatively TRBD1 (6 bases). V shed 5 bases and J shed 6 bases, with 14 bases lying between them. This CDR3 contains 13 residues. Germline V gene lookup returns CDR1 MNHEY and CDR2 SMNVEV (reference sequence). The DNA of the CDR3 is TGTGCCAGCAGTCTCGATTCAGGGGTCGAGCAGTACTTC. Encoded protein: CASSLDSGVEQYF.

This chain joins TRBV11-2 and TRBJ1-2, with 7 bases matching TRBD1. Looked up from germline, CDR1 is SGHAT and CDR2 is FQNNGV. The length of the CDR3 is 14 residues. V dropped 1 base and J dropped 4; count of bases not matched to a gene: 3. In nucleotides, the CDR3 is TGTGCCAGCAGCTTAGGGACAGGTCTCTATGGCTACACCTTC. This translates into CASSLGTGLYGYTF.

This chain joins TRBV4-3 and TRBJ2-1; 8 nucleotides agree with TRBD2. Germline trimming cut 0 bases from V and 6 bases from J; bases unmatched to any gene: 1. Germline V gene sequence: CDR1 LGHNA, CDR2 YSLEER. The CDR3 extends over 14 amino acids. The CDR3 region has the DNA TGCGCCAGCAGCCAAGAGCGGGAGGTCAATGAGCAGTTCTTC. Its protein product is CASSQEREVNEQFF.

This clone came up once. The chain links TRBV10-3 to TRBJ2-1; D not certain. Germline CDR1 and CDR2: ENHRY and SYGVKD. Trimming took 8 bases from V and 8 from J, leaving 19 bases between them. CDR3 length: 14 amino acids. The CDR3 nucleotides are TGTGCCATCCACAGTCAAATTACCGGCGATGAGCAGTTCTTC. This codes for CAIHSQITGDEQFF.

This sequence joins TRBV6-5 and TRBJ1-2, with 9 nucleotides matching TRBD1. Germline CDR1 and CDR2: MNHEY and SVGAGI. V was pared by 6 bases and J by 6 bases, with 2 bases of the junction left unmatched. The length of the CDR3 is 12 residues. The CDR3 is CASSNRGHGYTF. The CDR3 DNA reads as TGTGCCAGCAGCAACAGGGGGCATGGCTACACCTTC.

The CDR3 region has the DNA TGCGCCAGCAGCCAAGGATCGGGACAGTCGAACACCGGGGAGCTGTTTTTT. Encoded protein: CASSQGSGQSNTGELFF. The chain recombines TRBV4-1 with TRBJ2-2; 7 nucleotides line up with TRBD1. Trimming cost V 1 base and J 0 bases; bases outside gene matches: 5. CDR1 and CDR2 (germline): MGHRA, YSYEKL. This CDR3 is 17 amino acids long.

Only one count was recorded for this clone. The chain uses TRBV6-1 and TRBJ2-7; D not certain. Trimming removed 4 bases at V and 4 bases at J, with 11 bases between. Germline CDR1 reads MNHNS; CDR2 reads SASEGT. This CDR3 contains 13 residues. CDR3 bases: TGTGCCAGCAGTGTGGGCAGTCAGTACGAGCAGTACTTC. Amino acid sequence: CASSVGSQYEQYF.

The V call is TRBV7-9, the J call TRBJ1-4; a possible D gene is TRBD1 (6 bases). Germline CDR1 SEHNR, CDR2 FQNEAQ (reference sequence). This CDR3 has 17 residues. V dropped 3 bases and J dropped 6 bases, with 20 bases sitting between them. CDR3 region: CASSFTGLGSLHEKLFF. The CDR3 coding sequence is TGTGCCAGCAGCTTCACAGGGCTTGGGTCACTTCATGAAAAACTGTTTTTT.

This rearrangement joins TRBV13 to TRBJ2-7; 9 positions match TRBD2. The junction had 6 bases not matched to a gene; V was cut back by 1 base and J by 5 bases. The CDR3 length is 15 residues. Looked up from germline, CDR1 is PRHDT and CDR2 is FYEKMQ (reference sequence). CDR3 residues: CASSLELAGSHEQYF. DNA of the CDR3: TGTGCCAGCAGCTTAGAGCTAGCGGGATCCCACGAGCAGTACTTC.

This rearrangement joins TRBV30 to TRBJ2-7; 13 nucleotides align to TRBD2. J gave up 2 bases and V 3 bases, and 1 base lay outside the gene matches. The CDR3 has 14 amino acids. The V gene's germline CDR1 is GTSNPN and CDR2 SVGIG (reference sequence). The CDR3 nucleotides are TGTGCCTGGAGGGGGACTAGCGGGGCCTACGAGCAGTACTTC. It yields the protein CAWRGTSGAYEQYF.

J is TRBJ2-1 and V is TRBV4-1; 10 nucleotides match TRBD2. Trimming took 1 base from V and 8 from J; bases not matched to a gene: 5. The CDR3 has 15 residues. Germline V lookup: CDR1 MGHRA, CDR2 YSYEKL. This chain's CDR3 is CASSQALAGNYEQFF. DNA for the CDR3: TGCGCCAGCAGCCAAGCACTAGCGGGAAACTATGAGCAGTTCTTC.

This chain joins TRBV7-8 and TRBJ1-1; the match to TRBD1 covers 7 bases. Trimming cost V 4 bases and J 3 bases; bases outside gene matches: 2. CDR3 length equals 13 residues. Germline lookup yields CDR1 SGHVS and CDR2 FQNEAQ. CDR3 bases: TGTGCCAGCAGCTCCCAGGGGGACACTGAAGCTTTCTTT. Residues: CASSSQGDTEAFF. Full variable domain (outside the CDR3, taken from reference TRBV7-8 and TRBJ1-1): GAGVSQSPRYKVAKRGQDVALRCDPISGHVSLFWYQQALGQGPEFLTYFQNEAQLDKSGLPSDRFFAERPEGSVSTLKIQRTQQEDSAVYLCASSSQGDTEAFFGQGTRLTVV.

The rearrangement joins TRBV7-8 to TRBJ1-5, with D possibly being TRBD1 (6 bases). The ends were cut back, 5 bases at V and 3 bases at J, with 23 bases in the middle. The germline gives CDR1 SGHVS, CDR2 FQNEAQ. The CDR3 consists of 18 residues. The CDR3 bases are TGTGCCAGCAGCCATAGGGACATCTTGCGTAGAGACAATCAGCCCCAGCATTTT. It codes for CASSHRDILRRDNQPQHF.

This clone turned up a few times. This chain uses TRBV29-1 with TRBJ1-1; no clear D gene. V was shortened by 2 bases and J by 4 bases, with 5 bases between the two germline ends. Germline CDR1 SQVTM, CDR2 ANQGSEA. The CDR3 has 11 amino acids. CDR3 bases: TGCAGCGTTGAAACGGGCACTGAAGCTTTCTTT. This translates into CSVETGTEAFF. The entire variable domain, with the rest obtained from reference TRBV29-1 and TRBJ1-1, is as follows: SAVISQKPSRDICQRGTSLTIQCQVDSQVTMMFWYRQQPGQSLTLIATANQGSEATYESGFVIDKFPISRPNLTFSTLTVSNMSPEDSSIYLCSVETGTEAFFGQGTRLTVV.

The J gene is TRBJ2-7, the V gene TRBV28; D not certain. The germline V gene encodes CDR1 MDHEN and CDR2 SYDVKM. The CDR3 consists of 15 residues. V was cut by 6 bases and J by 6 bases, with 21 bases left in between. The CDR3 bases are TGTGCCAGCAGCTCTCATAGCAATGGCGTGGCCGAGCAGTACTTC. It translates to CASSSHSNGVAEQYF.

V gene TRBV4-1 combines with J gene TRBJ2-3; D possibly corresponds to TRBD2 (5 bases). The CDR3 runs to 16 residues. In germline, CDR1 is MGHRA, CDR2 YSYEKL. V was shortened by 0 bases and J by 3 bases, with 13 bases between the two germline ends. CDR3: CASSQDIERRTDTQYF. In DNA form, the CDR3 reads TGCGCCAGCAGCCAAGATATAGAGCGGAGGACAGATACGCAGTATTTT.

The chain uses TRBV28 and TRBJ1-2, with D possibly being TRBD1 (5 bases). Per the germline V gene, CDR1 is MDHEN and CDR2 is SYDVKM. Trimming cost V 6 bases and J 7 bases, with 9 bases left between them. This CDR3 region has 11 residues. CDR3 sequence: CASRGASGYTF. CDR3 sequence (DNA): TGTGCCAGCAGAGGGGCGTCTGGCTACACCTTC.

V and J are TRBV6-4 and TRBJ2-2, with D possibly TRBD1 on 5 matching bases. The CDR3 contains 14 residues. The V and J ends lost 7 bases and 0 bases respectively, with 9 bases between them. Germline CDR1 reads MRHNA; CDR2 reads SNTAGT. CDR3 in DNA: TGTGCCAGCACGGCAGGGCCGAACACCGGGGAGCTGTTTTTT. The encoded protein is CASTAGPNTGELFF.